The TCR beta chain under discussion was sequenced for a study of PD-L1 blockade in urothelial cancer. Study summary: Atezolizumab (1,200 mg intravenously every 3 weeks) began around 2014 for patients.

As to time point: pretreatment peripheral blood. Sequencing was performed with immunoSEQ multiplex PCR; in TCRdb, only in-frame clones are kept and a portion is missing. The data hold 95,000 to 100,000 clones, with over 75% observed a single time. The CDR3 covers 15 residues. The ends lost 6 bases at V and 3 bases at J; junction bases unmatched: 10. The germline CDR1 and CDR2 sequences are SNHLY and FYNNEI. The V call is TRBV2, the J call TRBJ2-5; the match to TRBD2 covers 7 bases. This receptor was obtained from a man aged 55 to 70 with urothelial cancer. Material: PBMCs, obtained around atezolizumab (anti-PD-L1) treatment. The CDR3 sequence is CASRKGGGPEETQYF. CDR3 DNA: TGTGCCAGCAGGAAGGGCGGGGGACCCGAAGAGACCCAGTACTTC.